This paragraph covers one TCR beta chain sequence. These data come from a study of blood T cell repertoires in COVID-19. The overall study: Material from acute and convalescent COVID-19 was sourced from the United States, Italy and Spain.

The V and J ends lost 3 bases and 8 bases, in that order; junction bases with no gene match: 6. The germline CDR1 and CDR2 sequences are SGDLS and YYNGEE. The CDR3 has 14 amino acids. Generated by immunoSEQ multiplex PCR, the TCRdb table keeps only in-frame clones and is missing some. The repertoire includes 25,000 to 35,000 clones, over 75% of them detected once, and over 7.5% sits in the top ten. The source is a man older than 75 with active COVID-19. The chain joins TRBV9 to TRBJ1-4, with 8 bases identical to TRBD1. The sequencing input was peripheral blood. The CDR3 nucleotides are TGTGCCAGCAGCGCAGACGGGACAGGCGAAAAACTGTTTTTT. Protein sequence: CASSADGTGEKLFF.